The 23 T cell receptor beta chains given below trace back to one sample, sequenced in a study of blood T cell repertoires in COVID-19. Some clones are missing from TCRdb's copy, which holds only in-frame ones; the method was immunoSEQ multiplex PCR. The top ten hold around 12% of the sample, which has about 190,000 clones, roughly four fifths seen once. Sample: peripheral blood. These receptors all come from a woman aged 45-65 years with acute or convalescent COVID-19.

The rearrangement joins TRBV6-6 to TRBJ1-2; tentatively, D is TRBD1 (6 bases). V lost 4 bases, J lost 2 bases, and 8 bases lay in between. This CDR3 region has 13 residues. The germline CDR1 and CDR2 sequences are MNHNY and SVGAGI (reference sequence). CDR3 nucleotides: TGTGCCAGCAGTTCCGGACAGAACTATGGCTACACCTTC. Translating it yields CASSSGQNYGYTF.

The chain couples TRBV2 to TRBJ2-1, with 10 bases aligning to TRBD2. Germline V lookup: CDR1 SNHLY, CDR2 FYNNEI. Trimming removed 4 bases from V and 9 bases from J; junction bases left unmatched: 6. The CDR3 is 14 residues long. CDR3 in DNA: TGTGCCAGCAGTGCTCAGCGGGAGGGGAGTGAGCAGTTCTTC. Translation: CASSAQREGSEQFF. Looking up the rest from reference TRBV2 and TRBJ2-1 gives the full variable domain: EPEVTQTPSHQVTQMGQEVILRCVPISNHLYFYWYRQILGQKVEFLVSFYNNEISEKSEIFDDQFSVERPDGSNFTLKIRSTKLEDSAMYFCASSAQREGSEQFFGPGTRLTVL.

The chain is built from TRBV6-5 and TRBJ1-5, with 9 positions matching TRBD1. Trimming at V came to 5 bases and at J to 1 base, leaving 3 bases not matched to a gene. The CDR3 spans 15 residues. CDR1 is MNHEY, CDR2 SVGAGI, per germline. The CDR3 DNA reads TGTGCCAGCAGTCGCGGGACAGGGAGCAATCAGCCCCAGCATTTT. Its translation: CASSRGTGSNQPQHF.

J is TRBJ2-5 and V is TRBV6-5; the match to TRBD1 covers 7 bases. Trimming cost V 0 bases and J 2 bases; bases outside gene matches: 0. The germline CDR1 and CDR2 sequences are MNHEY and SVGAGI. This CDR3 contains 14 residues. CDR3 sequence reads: CASSYSGQQETQYF. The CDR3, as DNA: TGTGCCAGCAGTTACTCGGGACAGCAAGAGACCCAGTACTTC.

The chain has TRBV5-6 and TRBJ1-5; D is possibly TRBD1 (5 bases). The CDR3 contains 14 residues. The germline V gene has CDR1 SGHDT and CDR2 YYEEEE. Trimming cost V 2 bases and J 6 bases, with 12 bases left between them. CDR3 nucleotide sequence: TGTGCCAGCAGCTTTGGGGCAGTCGGTCAGCCCCAGCATTTT. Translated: CASSFGAVGQPQHF.

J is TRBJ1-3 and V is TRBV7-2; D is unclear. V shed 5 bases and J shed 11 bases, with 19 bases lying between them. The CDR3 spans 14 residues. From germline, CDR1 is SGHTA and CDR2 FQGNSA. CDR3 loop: CASSPPLTGEAIYF. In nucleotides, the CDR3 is TGTGCCAGCAGCCCCCCTCTTACCGGGGAGGCCATATATTTT. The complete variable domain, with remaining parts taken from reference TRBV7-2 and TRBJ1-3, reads GAGVSQSPSNKVTEKGKDVELRCDPISGHTALYWYRQSLGQGLEFLIYFQGNSAPDKSGLPSDRFSAERTGGSVSTLTIQRTQQEDSAVYLCASSPPLTGEAIYFGEGSWLTVV.

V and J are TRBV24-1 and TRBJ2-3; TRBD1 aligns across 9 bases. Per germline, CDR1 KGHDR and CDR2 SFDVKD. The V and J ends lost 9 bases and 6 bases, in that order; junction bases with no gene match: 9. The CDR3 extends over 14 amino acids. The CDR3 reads CATCPGQGYDTQYF. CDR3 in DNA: TGTGCCACCTGCCCGGGACAGGGTTACGATACGCAGTATTTT.

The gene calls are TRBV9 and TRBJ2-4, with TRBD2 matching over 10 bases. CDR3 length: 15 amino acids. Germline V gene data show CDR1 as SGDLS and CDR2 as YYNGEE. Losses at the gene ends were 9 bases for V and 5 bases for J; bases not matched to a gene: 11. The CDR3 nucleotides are TGTGCCACCGAAGACTCTAGCGGGAGCGAAAACATTCAGTACTTC. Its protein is CATEDSSGSENIQYF.

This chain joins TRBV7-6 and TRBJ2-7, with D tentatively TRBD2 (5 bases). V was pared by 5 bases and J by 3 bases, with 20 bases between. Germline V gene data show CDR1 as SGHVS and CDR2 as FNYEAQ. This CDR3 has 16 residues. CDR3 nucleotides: TGTGCCAGCAGCCCCACGCCGATACGGGGAAACTACGAGCAGTACTTC. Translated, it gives CASSPTPIRGNYEQYF.

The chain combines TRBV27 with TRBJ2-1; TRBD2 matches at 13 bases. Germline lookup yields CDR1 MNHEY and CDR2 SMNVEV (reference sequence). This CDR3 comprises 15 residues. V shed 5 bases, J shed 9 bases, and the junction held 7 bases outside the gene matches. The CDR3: CASSGQLAGGREQFF. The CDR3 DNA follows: TGTGCCAGCAGTGGGCAACTAGCGGGGGGGCGTGAGCAGTTCTTC.

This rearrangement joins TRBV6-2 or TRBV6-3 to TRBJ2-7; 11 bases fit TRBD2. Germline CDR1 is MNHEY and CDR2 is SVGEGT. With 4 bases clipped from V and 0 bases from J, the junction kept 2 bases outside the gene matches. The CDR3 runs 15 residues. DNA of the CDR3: TGTGCCAGCAGTTGGGGACTAGCGGACTCCTACGAGCAGTACTTC. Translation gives CASSWGLADSYEQYF.

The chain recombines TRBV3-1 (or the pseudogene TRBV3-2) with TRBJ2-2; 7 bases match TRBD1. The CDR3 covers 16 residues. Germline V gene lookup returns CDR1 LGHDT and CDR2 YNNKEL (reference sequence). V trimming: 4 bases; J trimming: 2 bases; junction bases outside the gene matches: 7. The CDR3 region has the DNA TGTGCCAGCAGCCCACCGACAGGGAGAAACACCGGGGAGCTGTTTTTT. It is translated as CASSPPTGRNTGELFF.

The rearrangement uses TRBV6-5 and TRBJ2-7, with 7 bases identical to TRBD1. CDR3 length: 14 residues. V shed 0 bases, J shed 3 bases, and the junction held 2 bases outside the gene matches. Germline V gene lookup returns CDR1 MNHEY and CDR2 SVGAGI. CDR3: CASSYSGTVYEQYF. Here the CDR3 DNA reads TGTGCCAGCAGTTACTCTGGGACAGTCTACGAGCAGTACTTC.

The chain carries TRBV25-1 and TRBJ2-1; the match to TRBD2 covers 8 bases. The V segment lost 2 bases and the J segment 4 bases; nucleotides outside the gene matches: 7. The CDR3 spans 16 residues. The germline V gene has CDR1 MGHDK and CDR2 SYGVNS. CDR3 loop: CASSEKPGLEYNEQFF. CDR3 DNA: TGTGCCAGCAGTGAAAAGCCGGGACTAGAATACAATGAGCAGTTCTTC. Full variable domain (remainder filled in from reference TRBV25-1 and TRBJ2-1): EADIYQTPRYLVIGTGKKITLECSQTMGHDKMYWYQQDPGMELHLIHYSYGVNSTEKGDLSSESTVSRIRTEHFPLTLESARPSHTSQYLCASSEKPGLEYNEQFFGPGTRLTVL.

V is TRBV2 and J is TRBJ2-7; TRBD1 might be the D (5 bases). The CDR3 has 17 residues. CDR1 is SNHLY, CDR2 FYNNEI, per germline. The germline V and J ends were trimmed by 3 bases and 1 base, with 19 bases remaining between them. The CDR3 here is CASSENPLGQESYEQYF. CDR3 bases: TGTGCCAGCAGTGAGAACCCCCTGGGGCAGGAGTCCTACGAGCAGTACTTC. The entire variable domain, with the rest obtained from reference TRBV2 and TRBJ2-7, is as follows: EPEVTQTPSHQVTQMGQEVILRCVPISNHLYFYWYRQILGQKVEFLVSFYNNEISEKSEIFDDQFSVERPDGSNFTLKIRSTKLEDSAMYFCASSENPLGQESYEQYFGPGTRLTVT.

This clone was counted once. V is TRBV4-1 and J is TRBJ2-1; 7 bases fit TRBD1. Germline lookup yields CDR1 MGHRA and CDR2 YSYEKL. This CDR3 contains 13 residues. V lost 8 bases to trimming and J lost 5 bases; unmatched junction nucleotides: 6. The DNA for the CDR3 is TGCGCCAGCCTGGGACAGTCAGACAATGAGCAGTTCTTC. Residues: CASLGQSDNEQFF.

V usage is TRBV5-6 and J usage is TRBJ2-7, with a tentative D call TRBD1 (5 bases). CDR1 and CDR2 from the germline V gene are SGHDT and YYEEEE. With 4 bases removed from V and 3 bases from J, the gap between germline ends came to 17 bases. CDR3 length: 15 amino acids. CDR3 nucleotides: TGTGCCAGCAGCGCCGGACAACCCTCCTACTACGAGCAGTACTTC. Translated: CASSAGQPSYYEQYF.

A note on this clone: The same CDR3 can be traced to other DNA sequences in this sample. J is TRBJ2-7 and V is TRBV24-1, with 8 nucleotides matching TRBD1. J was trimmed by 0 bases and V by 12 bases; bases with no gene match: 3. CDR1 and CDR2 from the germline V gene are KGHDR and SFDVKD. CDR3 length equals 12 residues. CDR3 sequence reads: CAAGTGSYEQYF. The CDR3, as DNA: TGTGCCGCCGGGACAGGCTCCTACGAGCAGTACTTC.

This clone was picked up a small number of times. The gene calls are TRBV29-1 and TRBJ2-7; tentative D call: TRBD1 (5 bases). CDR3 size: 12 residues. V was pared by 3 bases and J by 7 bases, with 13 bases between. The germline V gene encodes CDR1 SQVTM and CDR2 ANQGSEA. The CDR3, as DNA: TGCAGCGTTGAGTTTGAAGGGGCGGAGCAGTACTTC. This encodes CSVEFEGAEQYF.

The CDR3 region is CASSLETRTEAFF. CDR3 nucleotides: TGTGCCAGCAGCCTTGAGACGAGGACTGAAGCTTTCTTT. This chain uses TRBV3-1 (or the pseudogene TRBV3-2) with TRBJ1-1, with D unresolved. The V gene's germline CDR1 is LGHDT and CDR2 YNNKEL (reference sequence). This CDR3 is built from 13 residues. Trimming cost V 4 bases and J 5 bases, with 11 bases left between them.

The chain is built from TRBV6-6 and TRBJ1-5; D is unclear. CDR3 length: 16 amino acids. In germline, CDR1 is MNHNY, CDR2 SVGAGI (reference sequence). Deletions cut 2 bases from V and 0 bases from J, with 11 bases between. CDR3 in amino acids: CASSYPTVRSNQPQHF. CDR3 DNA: TGTGCCAGCAGTTACCCGACTGTACGTAGCAATCAGCCCCAGCATTTT.

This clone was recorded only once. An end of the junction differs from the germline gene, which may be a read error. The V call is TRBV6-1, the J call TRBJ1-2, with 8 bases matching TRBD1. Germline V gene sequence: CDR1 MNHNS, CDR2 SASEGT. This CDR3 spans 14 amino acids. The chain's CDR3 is CASSEGTGYYGYTF. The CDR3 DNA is TGTGCCAGCAGCGAAGGGACAGGCTATTATGGCTACACCTTC.

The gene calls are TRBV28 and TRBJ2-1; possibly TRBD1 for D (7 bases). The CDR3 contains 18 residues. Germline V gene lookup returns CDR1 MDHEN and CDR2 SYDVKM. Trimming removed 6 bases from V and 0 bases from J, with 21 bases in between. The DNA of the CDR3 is TGTGCCAGCAGGCGAGGAGGGGGCGGAGAGAGCTCCTACAATGAGCAGTTCTTC. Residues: CASRRGGGGESSYNEQFF.